This record covers a single TCR beta chain. What it binds is not known. This specimen comes from a study of blood T cells in healthy people across ages. Findings and caveats of the study: Both higher diversity and more naive CD4+ cells marked long-lived donors when set against aged donors.

Donors were healthy Caucasian individuals from Russia aged roughly 6 to 90. The CDR3 totals 15 residues. Trimming removed 2 bases from V and 1 base from J, with 11 bases in between. CDR1 MGHRA and CDR2 YSYEKL come from the germline V gene. PCR was performed a second time for 7 to 11 cycles using a sample-barcoded 5' primer and a J-beta primer mix. TCRdb recomputed calls from the 5' RACE reads with MiXCR, one row per CDR3 protein. The table shows about 1.4 million distinct CDR3 sequences, with 55% to 75% occurring only once. The genes are TRBV4-1 and TRBJ1-1; D uncertain. The sequencing input was blood. This clonotype was obtained from a man between 18 and 35 years old in good health. CDR3 amino acids: CASSQPPSGNTEAFF. CDR3 DNA sequence: TGCGCCAGCAGCCAACCCCCCTCCGGGAACACTGAAGCTTTCTTT.